This T cell receptor (beta chain) was obtained from a study of blood T cell repertoires in COVID-19 (dated by TCRdb to 2020 to 2021). Background on the whole study: The collaborator samples originated in the United States, Italy and Spain and spanned the acute and convalescent phases of COVID-19. The repertoires were released in a freely available public database intended as a resource for research on the immune response to SARS-CoV-2. HLA class I and class II types, where available, came from metadata supplied by the sample provider rather than from assay-based typing. The material from the prospective study consisted of cDNA or gDNA derived from T cells, B-cell-depleted T cells, or PBMCs. A de-identified subject ID, COVID-19 status, age in years and sex were almost always included in the sample metadata. The samples were drawn from the first 160 participants of the ongoing ImmuneRACE study and from 950 to 1,500 subjects provided by 6 global collaborators. The dataset comprised deeply sampled blood TCRbeta repertoires from subjects exposed to, actively infected with, or recovered from COVID-19. The study at large found these results: How much clinical and demographic metadata was included differed by source and by participant, and the metadata was provided uncurated.

TCRbeta CDR3 regions were amplified from genomic DNA by means of the immunoSEQ Assay, a bias-controlled multiplex PCR. Per the authors' processing: The number of nucleated cells in each sample was estimated by amplification of reference gene primers within the assay. To quantify the absolute abundance of each unique TCRbeta CDR3 rearrangement, sequence reads were collapsed and filtered. For each sample, productive Simpson clonality was calculated as the square root of Simpson's diversity index over productive rearrangements. TCRdb limited this immuneACCESS table to in-frame rearrangements with V and J called. A share of clones is missing; checked studies link under half to unresolved V genes, and the rest is unexplained. Clone size and V and J calls were adopted from that table, with D and trimming inferred from the DNA. Here the sample has some 180,000 clones; 75% to 85% occur a single time. Approximately 6% of the sample goes to the ten largest clones.

In Seattle, one collaborating source enrolled patients while the infection was active and tracked those patients longitudinally over the course of disease. Whole blood was collected in K2EDTA tubes by collaborating institutions according to the institutions' own protocols. For TCRbeta analysis, collaborators shipped samples as frozen whole blood, isolated PBMCs, or DNA extracted from either of those sample types. For this clone: Its antigen has not been determined. The sample holds no much larger clone one base away, and base qualities are not on file.

CDR1 is given as ENHRY and CDR2 as SYGVKD, both from the germline V gene. The CDR3 starts with the cysteine, ends with the phenylalanine, and has 13 residues. Just CDR3 DNA is preserved here, 39 bases in frame from base 1. V lost 6 bases and J lost 6 bases, and the count of bases not matched to a germline gene is 7. Material: peripheral blood. This sequence originates from a woman in her thirties or forties with COVID-19, enrolled during active disease. This chain joins TRBV10-3 to TRBJ1-2; 7 central bases correspond to TRBD1. DNA sequence: TGTGCCATCAGACAACAGGGGAATGATGGCTACACCTTC. Translated, this gives CAIRQQGNDGYTF.